The clone carrying this T cell receptor beta chain was seen more than once but under ten times. The source of the sample is a study of T-cell reconstitution after alpha-beta-depleted transplantation in children. Between the trimmed V and J ends, which lost 2 bases and 0 bases, there was a span of 8 bases. The germline gives CDR1 SGHTA, CDR2 FQGNSA. The CDR3 runs to 14 residues. Library preparation (for TCRbeta) was performed with unique molecular identifiers. TCRdb fed the PCR reads into MiXCR, producing one record per CDR3 protein. The sample includes hundreds of thousands of distinct CDR3 sequences, about 17% of them seen just once.

The material sequenced was PBMCs from the stem cell graft donor, taken from the stem cell graft. J is TRBJ2-7 and V is TRBV7-2; unclear D gene. This TCR was sampled from a human donor who donated a stem cell graft to a child with acute lymphoblastic leukemia. DNA of the CDR3: TGTGCCAGCAGCTTAATCCAAACCTCCTACGAGCAGTACTTC. Its protein product is CASSLIQTSYEQYF.